The 13 T cell receptor beta chains below come from one sample, sequenced in a study of cytomegalovirus exposure and HLA in healthy donors. The PCR made use of 60 Vbeta and 13 Jbeta primers. Sequenced by immunoSEQ multiplex PCR; TCRdb stores in-frame clones only, minus some. The sample has fewer than 150,000 clones, 78% seen once; the top ten hold less than 3.5%. The sample taken for sequencing was PBMCs. The receptors were gathered from a male donor in good health and CMV-seronegative.

A remark on this clone: One end of the junction fails to match germline, which may point to a read error. The chain joins TRBV7-2 to TRBJ2-7; 8 positions match TRBD1. The CDR3 totals 14 residues. Looked up from germline, CDR1 is SGHTA and CDR2 is FQGNSA. Written as DNA, the CDR3 is TGTGCCGGCAGCTCCCAGGGGGCTCTCTACGAGCAGTACTTC. Its protein product is CAGSSQGALYEQYF. Variable domain in full (rest from reference TRBV7-2 and TRBJ2-7): GAGVSQSPSNKVTEKGKDVELRCDPISGHTALYWYRQSLGQGLEFLIYFQGNSAPDKSGLPSDRFSAERTGGSVSTLTIQRTQQEDSAVYLCAGSSQGALYEQYFGPGTRLTVT.

Comment on this clone: One junction end disagrees with the germline gene, perhaps due to a read error. This rearrangement joins TRBV6-5 to TRBJ1-1; 8 nucleotides agree with TRBD1. CDR1 MNHEY and CDR2 SVGAGI come from the germline V gene. There are 13 residues in the CDR3. CDR3 amino acids: CAGSSQGAREAFF. CDR3 DNA: TGTGCCGGCAGTTCTCAGGGGGCGCGTGAAGCTTTCTTT.

The rearrangement joins TRBV6-5 to TRBJ1-1; D remains unclear. The germline V and J ends were trimmed by 4 bases and 1 base, with 4 bases remaining between them. Germline V gene lookup returns CDR1 MNHEY and CDR2 SVGAGI. This CDR3 has 12 amino acids. CDR3 protein: CASSFRNTEAFF. The CDR3, as DNA: TGTGCCAGCAGTTTCAGGAACACTGAAGCTTTCTTT.

This sequence joins TRBV6-5 and TRBJ2-2; D gene ambiguous. The V end was cut by 11 bases, the J end by 4 bases, with 8 bases between. The germline V gene has CDR1 MNHEY and CDR2 SVGAGI. CDR3 length: 11 residues. The CDR3 loop is CASTGTGELFF. In nucleotides, the CDR3 is TGTGCCTCGACGGGCACCGGGGAGCTGTTTTTT.

This clone was observed a single time. The chain has TRBV7-9 and TRBJ2-7, with D tentatively TRBD2 (5 bases). V was pared by 4 bases and J by 6 bases, with 13 bases between. Germline CDR1 is SEHNR and CDR2 is FQNEAQ (reference sequence). CDR3 length equals 13 residues. CDR3 coding DNA: TGTGCCAGCAGCTCTAACCGGGAAAGCGAGCAGTACTTC. Translating gives CASSSNRESEQYF.

The V and J genes are TRBV19 and TRBJ2-2, with D possibly being TRBD1 (6 bases). CDR3 length: 16 amino acids. Trimming took off 7 bases at V and 4 bases at J, with 19 bases between the two ends. Germline CDR1 is LNHDA and CDR2 is SQIVND (reference sequence). CDR3 loop: CASNLQGIVATGELFF. DNA of the CDR3: TGTGCCAGTAACCTACAGGGTATCGTCGCCACCGGGGAGCTGTTTTTT.

The chain uses TRBV25-1 and TRBJ2-3, with 8 bases lining up with TRBD1. With 4 bases clipped from V and 6 bases from J, the junction kept 12 bases outside the gene matches. The CDR3 extends over 16 amino acids. Germline CDR1 is MGHDK and CDR2 is SYGVNS. Here the CDR3 reads CASSGQGAPGRDTQYF. In DNA form, the CDR3 reads TGTGCCAGCAGTGGGCAGGGGGCACCGGGGAGGGATACGCAGTATTTT.

This clone was detected once. J is TRBJ1-2 and V is TRBV7-9, with D hard to call. The CDR3 contains 11 residues. Germline loops: CDR1 SEHNR, CDR2 FQNEAQ (reference sequence). V gave up 2 bases and J gave up 8 bases, with 6 bases separating them. The CDR3 DNA sequence: TGTGCCAGCAGCTTACTAGAGGGCTACACCTTC. This sequence encodes CASSLLEGYTF.

The chain joins TRBV9 to TRBJ1-6; TRBD1 matches at 8 bases. CDR1 and CDR2 from the germline V gene are SGDLS and YYNGEE. The CDR3 has 16 amino acids. The V and J ends lost 3 bases and 8 bases, in that order; junction bases with no gene match: 10. Here the CDR3 reads CASSGSQGAVDSPLHF. The CDR3 nucleotides read TGTGCCAGCAGCGGGTCGCAGGGGGCGGTCGATTCACCCCTCCACTTT. Full variable domain (rest looked up from reference TRBV9 and TRBJ1-6): DSGVTQTPKHLITATGQRVTLRCSPRSGDLSVYWYQQSLDQGLQFLIQYYNGEERAKGNILERFSAQQFPDLHSELNLSSLELGDSALYFCASSGSQGAVDSPLHFGNGTRLTVT.

The chain recombines TRBV29-1 with TRBJ1-1; D is unclear. V was shortened by 4 bases and J by 11 bases, with 11 bases between the two germline ends. The CDR3 spans 10 residues. The germline V gene encodes CDR1 SQVTM and CDR2 ANQGSEA. The CDR3 protein is CSVGTARAFF. In nucleotides, the CDR3 is TGCAGCGTTGGAACAGCCCGGGCTTTCTTT.

The chain is built from TRBV27 and TRBJ2-3; 7 nucleotides agree with TRBD1. Looked up from germline, CDR1 is MNHEY and CDR2 is SMNVEV (reference sequence). The CDR3 has 15 residues. V trimming: 8 bases; J trimming: 2 bases; junction bases outside the gene matches: 10. The CDR3: CASAPGQAITDTQYF. CDR3 sequence (DNA): TGTGCCAGCGCGCCCGGACAGGCAATCACAGATACGCAGTATTTT.

The chain carries TRBV7-9 and TRBJ2-1; 8 nucleotides line up with TRBD2. Trimming took 0 bases from V and 4 from J; bases not matched to a gene: 8. CDR3 size: 17 residues. Looked up from germline, CDR1 is SEHNR and CDR2 is FQNEAQ (reference sequence). CDR3 nucleotide sequence: TGTGCCAGCAGCTTAGCGGGTGTGGTAGCGGGGTACAATGAGCAGTTCTTC. Protein sequence: CASSLAGVVAGYNEQFF. The variable domain in full, with the rest retrieved from reference TRBV7-9 and TRBJ2-1, is DTGVSQNPRHKITKRGQNVTFRCDPISEHNRLYWYRQTLGQGPEFLTYFQNEAQLEKSRLLSDRFSAERPKGSFSTLEIQRTEQGDSAMYLCASSLAGVVAGYNEQFFGPGTRLTVL.

This chain links TRBV10-3 with TRBJ1-1; D is perhaps TRBD1 (5 bases). This CDR3 is 16 amino acids long. The ends were cut back, 3 bases at V and 1 base at J, with 15 bases in the middle. Germline CDR1 and CDR2: ENHRY and SYGVKD. The CDR3 DNA is TGTGCCATCAGTGACCCCGGGGGGGTGGGGAACACTGAAGCTTTCTTT. This translates into CAISDPGGVGNTEAFF.